The text below deals with one T cell receptor beta chain. Trimming stripped 2 bases from V and 3 bases from J, with 7 bases between. The CDR3 extends over 13 amino acids. Germline-derived CDR1 and CDR2 are MNHNY and SVGAGI (reference sequence). The source of the sample is a study of blood T cell repertoires in COVID-19. In the study overall: There were acute and convalescent COVID-19 samples, and they came from the United States, Italy and Spain. From T cells, B-cell-depleted T cells, or PBMCs came the material, which was cDNA or gDNA.

In the original analysis: Amplification from reference gene primers served as the basis for estimated nucleated cell counts. Measured with immunoSEQ multiplex PCR; TCRdb has only the in-frame clones, and not every one. Clonal size and the V and J genes are those of that table, whereas D and trimming came from the DNA. The sample holds around 160,000 clones, more than 75% seen once. The clonotype originates from a man aged 55 to 70 with active or convalescent COVID-19. The rearrangement uses TRBV6-6 and TRBJ1-1; D remains ambiguous. Sequencing was carried out using peripheral blood. CDR3 coding DNA: TGTGCCAGCAGTTACCCTCAGTACACTGAAGCTTTCTTT. Its protein is CASSYPQYTEAFF.